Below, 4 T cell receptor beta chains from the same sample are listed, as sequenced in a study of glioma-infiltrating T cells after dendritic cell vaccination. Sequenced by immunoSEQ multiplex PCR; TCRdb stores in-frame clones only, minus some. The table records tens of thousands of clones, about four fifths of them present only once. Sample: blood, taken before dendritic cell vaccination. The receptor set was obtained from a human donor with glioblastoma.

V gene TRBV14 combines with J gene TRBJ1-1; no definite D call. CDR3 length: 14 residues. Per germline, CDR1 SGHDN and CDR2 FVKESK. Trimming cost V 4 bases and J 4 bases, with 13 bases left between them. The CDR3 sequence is CASSPFSRPTEAFF. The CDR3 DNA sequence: TGTGCCAGCAGCCCATTTTCTAGGCCCACTGAAGCTTTCTTT. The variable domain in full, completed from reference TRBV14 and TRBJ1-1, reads EAGVTQFPSHSVIEKGQTVTLRCDPISGHDNLYWYRRVMGKEIKFLLHFVKESKQDESGMPNNRFLAERTGGTYSTLKVQPAELEDSGVYFCASSPFSRPTEAFFGQGTRLTVV.

The CDR3 reads CASSRDRAGNQPQHF. Written as DNA, the CDR3 is TGTGCCAGCAGTCGTGACAGGGCAGGCAATCAGCCCCAGCATTTT. The chain carries TRBV6-5 and TRBJ1-5, with 7 bases lining up with TRBD1. CDR1 and CDR2 (germline): MNHEY, SVGAGI. V dropped 5 bases and J dropped 2; count of bases not matched to a gene: 6. This CDR3 has 15 amino acids.

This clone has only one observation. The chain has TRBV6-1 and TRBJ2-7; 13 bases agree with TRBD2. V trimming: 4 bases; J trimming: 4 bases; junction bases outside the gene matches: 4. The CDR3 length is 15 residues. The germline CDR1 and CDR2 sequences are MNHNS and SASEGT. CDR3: CASSAGTSGTYEQYF. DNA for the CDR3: TGTGCCAGCAGTGCGGGGACTAGCGGGACTTACGAGCAGTACTTC.

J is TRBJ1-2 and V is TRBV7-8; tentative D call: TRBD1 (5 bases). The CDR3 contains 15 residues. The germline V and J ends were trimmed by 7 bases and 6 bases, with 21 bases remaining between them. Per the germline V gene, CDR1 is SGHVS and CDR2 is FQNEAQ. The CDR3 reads CASTLGQIVSHGYTF. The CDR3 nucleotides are TGTGCCAGCACCTTGGGGCAGATTGTCAGCCATGGCTACACCTTC.